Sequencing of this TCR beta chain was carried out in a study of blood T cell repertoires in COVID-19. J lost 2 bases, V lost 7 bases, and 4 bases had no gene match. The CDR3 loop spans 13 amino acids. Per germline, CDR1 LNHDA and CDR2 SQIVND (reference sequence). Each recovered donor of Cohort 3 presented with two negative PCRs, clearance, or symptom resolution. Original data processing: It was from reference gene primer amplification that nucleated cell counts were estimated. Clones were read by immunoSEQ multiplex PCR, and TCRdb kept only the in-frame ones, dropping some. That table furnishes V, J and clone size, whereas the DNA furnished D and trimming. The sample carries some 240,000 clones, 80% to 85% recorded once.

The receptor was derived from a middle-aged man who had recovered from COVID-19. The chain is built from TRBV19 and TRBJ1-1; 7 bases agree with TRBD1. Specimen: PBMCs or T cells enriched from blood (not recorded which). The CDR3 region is CASNRGFNTEAFF. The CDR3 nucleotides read TGTGCCAGTAACAGGGGCTTTAACACTGAAGCTTTCTTT.